The entry below gives a single T cell receptor (beta chain) sequence along with its context. What it recognizes is unknown. This sample was taken from a study of Ad26.COV2.S vaccination and SARS-CoV-2 variants. On the study more broadly: Donor was assigned to the Ad26.COV2.S arm of trial COV1001. Study-wide findings and caveats: Compared with placebo recipients, vaccine recipients had higher spike-specific TCR breadth.

The table came from immunoSEQ multiplex PCR; TCRdb's copy has only in-frame clones and leaves some out. The sample lists about 680,000 clones; around 90% were seen once. V gave up 5 bases and J gave up 6 bases, with 20 bases separating them. The length of the CDR3 is 15 residues. Looked up from germline, CDR1 is SGHVS and CDR2 is FNYEAQ. Treatment: about 20 received Ad26.COV2.S at low or high dose, single or two shots; several received placebo; per-sample allocation not given. Day 63 after the first vaccine or placebo injection was the time point for sampling. This clonotype was obtained from a person aged 18-60 years who received the Ad26.COV2.S COVID-19 vaccine or a placebo. The starting material was peripheral blood, obtained in a trial of Ad26.COV2.S vaccine versus placebo. The chain couples TRBV7-6 to TRBJ2-7; D unresolved. This chain's CDR3 is CASSLVPDAPSEQYF. The CDR3 bases are TGTGCCAGCAGCCTAGTCCCGGATGCCCCCTCCGAGCAGTACTTC. Full variable domain (rest looked up from reference TRBV7-6 and TRBJ2-7): GAGVSQSPRYKVTKRGQDVALRCDPISGHVSLYWYRQALGQGPEFLTYFNYEAQQDKSGLPNDRFSAERPEGSISTLTIQRTEQRDSAMYRCASSLVPDAPSEQYFGPGTRLTVT.